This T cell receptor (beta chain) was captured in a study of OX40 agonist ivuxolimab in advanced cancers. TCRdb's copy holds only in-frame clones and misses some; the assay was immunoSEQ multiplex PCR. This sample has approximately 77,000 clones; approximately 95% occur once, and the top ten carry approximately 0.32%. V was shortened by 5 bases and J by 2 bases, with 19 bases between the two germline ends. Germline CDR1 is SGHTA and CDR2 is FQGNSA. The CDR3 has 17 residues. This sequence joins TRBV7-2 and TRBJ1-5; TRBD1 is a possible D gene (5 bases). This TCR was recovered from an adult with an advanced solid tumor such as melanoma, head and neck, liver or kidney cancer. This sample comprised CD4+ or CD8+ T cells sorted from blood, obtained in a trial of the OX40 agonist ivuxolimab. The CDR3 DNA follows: TGTGCCAGCAGCCCGCCGGGGAAGGGGATGGGCAATCAGCCCCAGCATTTT. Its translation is CASSPPGKGMGNQPQHF.